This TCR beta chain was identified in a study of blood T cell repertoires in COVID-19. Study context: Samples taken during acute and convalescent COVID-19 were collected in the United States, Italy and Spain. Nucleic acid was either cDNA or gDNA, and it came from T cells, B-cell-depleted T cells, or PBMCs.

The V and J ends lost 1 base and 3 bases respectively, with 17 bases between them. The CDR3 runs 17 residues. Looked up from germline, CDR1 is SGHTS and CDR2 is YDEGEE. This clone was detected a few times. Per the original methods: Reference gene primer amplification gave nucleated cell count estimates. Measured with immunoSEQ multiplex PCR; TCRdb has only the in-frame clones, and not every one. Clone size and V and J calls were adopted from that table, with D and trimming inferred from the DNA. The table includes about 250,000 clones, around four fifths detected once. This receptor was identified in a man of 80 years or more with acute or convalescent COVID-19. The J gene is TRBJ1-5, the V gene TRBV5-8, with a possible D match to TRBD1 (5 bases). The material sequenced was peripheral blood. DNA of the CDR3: TGTGCCAGCAGCTTGTTTAAAAGGGGCCGGAACAATCAGCCCCAGCATTTT. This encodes CASSLFKRGRNNQPQHF.